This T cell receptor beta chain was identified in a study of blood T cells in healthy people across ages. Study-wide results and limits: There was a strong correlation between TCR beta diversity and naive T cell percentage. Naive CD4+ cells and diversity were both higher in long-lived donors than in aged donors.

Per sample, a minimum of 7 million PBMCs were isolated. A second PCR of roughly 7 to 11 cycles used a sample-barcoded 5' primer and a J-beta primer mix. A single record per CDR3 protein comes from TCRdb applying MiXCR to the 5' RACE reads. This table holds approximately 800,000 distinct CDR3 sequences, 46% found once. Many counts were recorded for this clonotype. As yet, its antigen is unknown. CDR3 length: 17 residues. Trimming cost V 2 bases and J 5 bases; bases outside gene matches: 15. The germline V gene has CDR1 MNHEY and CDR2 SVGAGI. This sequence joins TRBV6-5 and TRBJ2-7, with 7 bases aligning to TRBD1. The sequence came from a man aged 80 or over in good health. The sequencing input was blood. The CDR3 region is CASSYTIRQGSNHEQYF. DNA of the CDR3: TGTGCCAGCAGTTACACTATACGACAGGGCTCGAACCACGAGCAGTACTTC.